These 5 T cell receptor beta chains were all obtained from the same sample, sequenced in a study of T cells after yellow fever vaccination. Using its own MiXCR run on the 5' RACE reads, TCRdb lists one record per CDR3 protein. This repertoire shows a few hundred thousand distinct CDR3 sequences, 3% to 3.5% found once; its top ten account for approximately 3.5%. Material: CD4+ T cells sorted from PBMCs, obtained 10 days after the yellow fever booster vaccination. Source of these receptors: a man aged 18 to 30 who received the YFV17D yellow fever vaccine.

V gene TRBV11-2 combines with J gene TRBJ1-2; D remains ambiguous. Trimming took off 3 bases at V and 2 bases at J, with 10 bases between the two ends. CDR3 length: 14 amino acids. Germline CDR1 and CDR2: SGHAT and FQNNGV. The CDR3, as DNA: TGTGCCAGCAGCTTTTCGGTCCTAAACTATGGCTACACCTTC. As protein: CASSFSVLNYGYTF.

The CDR3 coding sequence is TGTGCCTGGAGTGGGGCTGGGGGATACCTAGCCAAAAACATTCAGTACTTC. Translating gives CAWSGAGGYLAKNIQYF. The V and J genes are TRBV30 and TRBJ2-4; D possibly uses TRBD1 or TRBD2 (5 bases each). V lost 1 base and J lost 0, with 16 bases in between. The CDR3 consists of 17 residues. Germline V gene sequence: CDR1 GTSNPN, CDR2 SVGIG (reference sequence).

This clonotype has only a few counts. The chain combines TRBV12-5 with TRBJ2-2, with D hard to call. Between the trimmed V and J ends, which lost 6 bases and 1 base, there was a span of 3 bases. The CDR3 consists of 12 residues. Germline values: CDR1 LGHNT, CDR2 FRNRAP. CDR3 DNA: TGTGCTAGTGGCCGGAACACCGGGGAGCTGTTTTTT. Protein: CASGRNTGELFF.

Ten or more counts support this clonotype. This chain links TRBV4-3 with TRBJ2-4; 7 bases are a match to TRBD1. CDR3 length: 14 amino acids. Per the germline V gene, CDR1 is LGHNA and CDR2 is YSLEER. V lost 0 bases to trimming and J lost 8 bases; unmatched junction nucleotides: 4. The CDR3 nucleotides are TGCGCCAGCAGCCAAGAAACAGGGGCCCACATTCAGTACTTC. Protein sequence: CASSQETGAHIQYF.

The chain has TRBV28 and TRBJ2-3; the D is unclear. This CDR3 is 15 amino acids long. The germline V gene encodes CDR1 MDHEN and CDR2 SYDVKM. Trimming cost V 2 bases and J 3 bases, with 12 bases left between them. CDR3 DNA sequence: TGTGCCAGCAGTTTAAACCCTACTAAGACAGATACGCAGTATTTT. Translated, it gives CASSLNPTKTDTQYF.